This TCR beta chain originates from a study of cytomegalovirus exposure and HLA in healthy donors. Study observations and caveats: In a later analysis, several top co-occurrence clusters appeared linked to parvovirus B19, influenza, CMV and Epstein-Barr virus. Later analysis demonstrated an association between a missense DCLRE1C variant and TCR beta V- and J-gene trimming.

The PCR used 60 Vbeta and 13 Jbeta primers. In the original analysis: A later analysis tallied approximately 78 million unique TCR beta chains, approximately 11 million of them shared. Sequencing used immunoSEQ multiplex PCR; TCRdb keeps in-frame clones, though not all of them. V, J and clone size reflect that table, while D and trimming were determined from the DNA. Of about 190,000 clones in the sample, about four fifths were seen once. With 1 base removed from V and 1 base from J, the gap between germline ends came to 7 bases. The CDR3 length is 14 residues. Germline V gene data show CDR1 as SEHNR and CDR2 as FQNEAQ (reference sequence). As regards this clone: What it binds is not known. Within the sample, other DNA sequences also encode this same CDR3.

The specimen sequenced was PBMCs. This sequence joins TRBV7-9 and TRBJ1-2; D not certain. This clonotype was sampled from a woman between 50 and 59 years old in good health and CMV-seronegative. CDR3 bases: TGTGCCAGCAGCTTAGAACGGGTTAACTATGGCTACACCTTC. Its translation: CASSLERVNYGYTF.